One and the same sample provided the 24 T cell receptor beta chains below, sequenced in a study of cytomegalovirus exposure and HLA in healthy donors. Primers included in the PCR were 60 Vbeta and 13 Jbeta primers. Sequenced by immunoSEQ multiplex PCR; TCRdb stores in-frame clones only, minus some. The table has roughly 150,000 clones, roughly four fifths seen once; the top ten hold 3% to 3.5%. Sequenced material: PBMCs. Receptors originate from a male donor in good health and CMV-seronegative.

The chain carries TRBV19 and TRBJ2-3; D remains ambiguous. CDR3 length: 13 residues. Trimming removed 1 base from V and 0 bases from J, with 2 bases in between. From germline, CDR1 is LNHDA and CDR2 SQIVND (reference sequence). Here the CDR3 DNA reads TGTGCCAGTAGTATAGCTAGCACAGATACGCAGTATTTT. Protein sequence: CASSIASTDTQYF.

CDR3 sequence: CASSADLSSYNEQFF. The DNA for the CDR3 is TGTGCCAGCAGTGCCGACTTAAGCTCCTACAATGAGCAGTTCTTC. V usage is TRBV27 and J usage is TRBJ2-1; D is ambiguous. Germline V gene lookup returns CDR1 MNHEY and CDR2 SMNVEV (reference sequence). Trimming removed 5 bases at V and 0 bases at J, with 11 bases between. CDR3 length equals 15 residues.

The chain carries TRBV27 and TRBJ2-6, with D possibly being TRBD2 (6 bases). Trimming stripped 4 bases from V and 0 bases from J, with 7 bases between. The length of the CDR3 is 15 residues. Germline CDR1 reads MNHEY; CDR2 reads SMNVEV (reference sequence). The CDR3 region has the DNA TGTGCCAGCAGTTCGGGAGTCTCTGGGGCCAACGTCCTGACTTTC. Translating it yields CASSSGVSGANVLTF.

This chain joins TRBV10-2 and TRBJ2-5; the match to TRBD1 covers 10 bases. V lost 6 bases and J lost 5; bases outside the gene matches: 9. Germline V CDR1 and CDR2: WSHSY, SAAADI. This CDR3 comprises 15 residues. The CDR3 DNA is TGCGCCAGCAGCGATCCGGGACAGGGGTCGGAGACCCAGTACTTC. Amino acid sequence: CASSDPGQGSETQYF.

This chain joins TRBV29-1 and TRBJ1-2; D gene uncertain. Trimming stripped 4 bases from V and 3 bases from J, with 15 bases between. Germline V gives CDR1 SQVTM, CDR2 ANQGSEA. This CDR3 region has 14 residues. The CDR3 loop is CSVGVAPFDYGYTF. For the CDR3, the DNA is TGCAGCGTTGGAGTAGCTCCTTTCGACTATGGCTACACCTTC.

The chain is built from TRBV5-8 and TRBJ2-3, with TRBD2 identical over 8 bases. The CDR3 contains 15 residues. V shed 7 bases and J 8 bases; nucleotides not matched to a gene: 15. CDR1 SGHTS and CDR2 YDEGEE come from the germline V gene. The CDR3 protein is CASAEGAGVSGTQYF. CDR3 coding DNA: TGTGCCAGCGCCGAGGGAGCGGGAGTTTCGGGTACGCAGTATTTT.

The rearrangement joins TRBV9 to TRBJ1-1, with no clear D. Germline V gene data show CDR1 as SGDLS and CDR2 as YYNGEE. Deletions cut 3 bases from V and 6 bases from J, with 12 bases between. There are 13 residues in the CDR3. Written as DNA, the CDR3 is TGTGCCAGCAGCGACCGGGAGGCGGCTGAAGCTTTCTTT. It translates to CASSDREAAEAFF.

This clone was detected a few times. CDR3 residues: CASRRDRADTEAFF. The CDR3 DNA follows: TGTGCCAGCAGGAGGGACAGGGCGGACACTGAAGCTTTCTTT. V is TRBV2 and J is TRBJ1-1; 9 bases are a match to TRBD1. V lost 6 bases, J lost 3 bases, and 5 bases stayed unmatched. This CDR3 region has 14 residues. The germline V gene has CDR1 SNHLY and CDR2 FYNNEI.

The chain has TRBV2 and TRBJ2-2; D not certain. The CDR3 contains 13 residues. With 7 bases removed from V and 5 bases from J, the gap between germline ends came to 11 bases. Germline CDR1 SNHLY, CDR2 FYNNEI. The CDR3 DNA follows: TGTGCCAGCACACGAGATAGTACCGGGGAGCTGTTTTTT. Translating it yields CASTRDSTGELFF.

The chain couples TRBV6-5 to TRBJ1-2; tentatively, D is TRBD1 (5 bases). Trimming pared 0 bases from V and 4 bases from J, leaving 9 bases between. The CDR3 length is 14 residues. Germline values: CDR1 MNHEY, CDR2 SVGAGI. DNA of the CDR3: TGTGCCAGCAGTTACTCATCGACAGCCTATGGCTACACCTTC. It specifies CASSYSSTAYGYTF.

The chain couples TRBV27 to TRBJ2-3; TRBD1 might be the D (6 bases). The CDR3 runs 15 residues. Between the trimmed V and J ends, which lost 3 bases and 2 bases, there was a span of 12 bases. Germline V CDR1 and CDR2: MNHEY, SMNVEV (reference sequence). The CDR3 bases are TGTGCCAGCAGTTTCCGGGACACGGCCACAGATACGCAGTATTTT. Translation: CASSFRDTATDTQYF.

This chain uses TRBV6-5 with TRBJ2-1; perhaps TRBD2 as D (6 bases). The germline V gene encodes CDR1 MNHEY and CDR2 SVGAGI. The CDR3 has 14 residues. Trimming took off 3 bases at V and 3 bases at J, with 9 bases between the two ends. CDR3 DNA sequence: TGTGCCAGCAGTTATCGCGGGGTCTACAATGAGCAGTTCTTC. This translates into CASSYRGVYNEQFF.

This chain links TRBV27 with TRBJ1-1; TRBD1 might be the D (5 bases). This CDR3 is 13 amino acids long. Trimming stripped 3 bases from V and 1 base from J, with 6 bases between. The germline V gene encodes CDR1 MNHEY and CDR2 SMNVEV (reference sequence). The CDR3 region is CASSFTGNTEAFF. The DNA of the CDR3 is TGTGCCAGCAGTTTTACAGGGAACACTGAAGCTTTCTTT.

CDR3 protein: CASSRLSDNSPLHF. The CDR3 nucleotides read TGTGCCAGCAGCCGCCTTAGTGATAATTCACCCCTCCACTTT. The V and J genes are TRBV7-9 and TRBJ1-6; D is unresolved. The germline V and J ends were trimmed by 5 bases and 5 bases, with 10 bases remaining between them. CDR1 and CDR2 (germline): SEHNR, FQNEAQ (reference sequence). CDR3 size: 14 residues.

The chain has TRBV4-1 and TRBJ1-2; 9 positions agree with TRBD1. The CDR3 runs 15 residues. V gave up 2 bases and J gave up 4 bases; unmatched junction bases: 5. In germline, CDR1 is MGHRA, CDR2 YSYEKL. The CDR3 nucleotides are TGCGCCAGCAGCCAATCGGGACAGGGCCTCTATGGCTACACCTTC. Its protein product is CASSQSGQGLYGYTF.

The chain recombines TRBV5-1 with TRBJ1-5; the match to TRBD1 covers 9 bases. The CDR3 has 15 amino acids. Looked up from germline, CDR1 is SGHRS and CDR2 is YFSETQ. Germline trimming cut 4 bases from V and 6 bases from J; bases unmatched to any gene: 8. The CDR3 loop reads CASSETGGNGQPQHF. Written as DNA, the CDR3 is TGCGCCAGCAGCGAGACAGGGGGGAACGGTCAGCCCCAGCATTTT. Complete variable domain (other parts from reference TRBV5-1 and TRBJ1-5): KAGVTQTPRYLIKTRGQQVTLSCSPISGHRSVSWYQQTPGQGLQFLFEYFSETQRNKGNFPGRFSGRQFSNSRSEMNVSTLELGDSALYLCASSETGGNGQPQHFGDGTRLSIL.

The V gene is TRBV12-5, the J gene TRBJ2-1; 8 nucleotides line up with TRBD1. From germline, CDR1 is LGHNT and CDR2 FRNRAP. The V and J ends lost 2 bases and 5 bases, in that order; junction bases with no gene match: 23. The CDR3 runs 21 residues. The DNA of the CDR3 is TGTGCTAGTGGTTTGTCCCGCAGGGGGCTGATCCGCAAACCACTCGACAATGAGCAGTTCTTC. This encodes CASGLSRRGLIRKPLDNEQFF.

The V and J genes are TRBV5-5 and TRBJ1-5, with unresolved D. V was shortened by 4 bases and J by 4 bases, with 9 bases between the two germline ends. The V gene's germline CDR1 is SGHKS and CDR2 YYEKEE (reference sequence). The CDR3 runs to 13 residues. Written as DNA, the CDR3 is TGTGCCAGCAGCCCGGTCCCTAATCAGCCCCAGCATTTT. It specifies CASSPVPNQPQHF. Using reference TRBV5-5 and TRBJ1-5 for the parts outside the CDR3, the full variable domain is DAGVTQSPTHLIKTRGQQVTLRCSPISGHKSVSWYQQVLGQGPQFIFQYYEKEERGRGNFPDRFSARQFPNYSSELNVNALLLGDSALYLCASSPVPNQPQHFGDGTRLSIL.

The gene calls are TRBV29-1 and TRBJ2-5; TRBD1 aligns across 9 bases. The end of the DNA aligns better with TRBJ2-7, so the J call may be wrong. The CDR3 totals 13 residues. The germline V gene encodes CDR1 SQVTM and CDR2 ANQGSEA. The CDR3 loop reads CSVARDRVYEQYF. The CDR3 DNA is TGCAGCGTAGCACGGGACAGGGTCTACGAGCAGTACTTC.

This chain connects TRBV5-1 to TRBJ1-1; TRBD1 agrees at 10 bases. The CDR3 runs to 15 residues. Germline V gene lookup returns CDR1 SGHRS and CDR2 YFSETQ. The V gene end was trimmed by 3 bases and the J gene end by 4 bases; junction bases not matched to a gene: 6. The CDR3 sequence is CASSSRTGGVTEAFF. The CDR3 bases are TGCGCCAGCAGCTCAAGGACAGGGGGAGTCACTGAAGCTTTCTTT.

This clone was detected only once. This chain links TRBV9 with TRBJ2-3; 8 nucleotides agree with TRBD1. The CDR3 loop spans 14 amino acids. V was clipped by 4 bases and J by 7 bases; unmatched bases: 8. The germline CDR1 and CDR2 sequences are SGDLS and YYNGEE. CDR3 protein: CASSPGQGLNTQYF. As DNA, the CDR3 is TGTGCCAGCAGCCCAGGACAGGGACTTAATACGCAGTATTTT.

J is TRBJ2-1 and V is TRBV18, with D possibly matching TRBD2 (5 bases). From germline, CDR1 is KGHSH and CDR2 LQKENI. V was trimmed by 3 bases and J by 9 bases, leaving 15 bases between them. CDR3 length: 14 amino acids. The CDR3 loop is CASSPRRGQSEQFF. CDR3 nucleotide sequence: TGTGCCAGCTCACCTAGGCGAGGGCAAAGTGAGCAGTTCTTC.

The V gene is TRBV4-1, the J gene TRBJ2-7; possibly TRBD1 for D (5 bases). The V end was cut by 1 base, the J end by 0 bases, with 7 bases between. CDR3 length equals 14 residues. Per germline, CDR1 MGHRA and CDR2 YSYEKL. DNA of the CDR3: TGCGCCAGCAGCCAAGGGACACCCTCCTACGAGCAGTACTTC. This translates into CASSQGTPSYEQYF.

This chain connects TRBV12-5 to TRBJ1-1, with 7 positions matching TRBD1. The V gene end was trimmed by 1 base and the J gene end by 9 bases; junction bases not matched to a gene: 2. Germline CDR1 and CDR2: LGHNT and FRNRAP. The CDR3 sequence is 12 residues long. CDR3 coding DNA: TGTGCTAGTGGTTTGGGACAGGGAAAAGCTTTCTTT. Translating it yields CASGLGQGKAFF.